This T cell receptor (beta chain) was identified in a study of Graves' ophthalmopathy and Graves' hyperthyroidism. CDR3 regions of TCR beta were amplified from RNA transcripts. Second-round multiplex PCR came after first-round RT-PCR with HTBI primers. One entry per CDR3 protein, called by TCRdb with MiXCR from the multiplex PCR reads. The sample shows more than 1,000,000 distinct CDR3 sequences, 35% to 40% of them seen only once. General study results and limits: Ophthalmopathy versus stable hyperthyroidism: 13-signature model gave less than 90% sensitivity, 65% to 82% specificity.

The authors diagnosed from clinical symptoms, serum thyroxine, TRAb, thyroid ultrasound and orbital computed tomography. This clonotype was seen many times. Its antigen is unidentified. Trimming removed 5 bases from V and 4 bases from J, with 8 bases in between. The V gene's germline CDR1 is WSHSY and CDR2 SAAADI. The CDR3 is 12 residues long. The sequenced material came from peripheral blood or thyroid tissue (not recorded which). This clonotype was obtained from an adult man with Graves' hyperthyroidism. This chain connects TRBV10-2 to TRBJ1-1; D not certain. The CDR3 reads CASSKLTTEAFF. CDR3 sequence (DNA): TGCGCCAGCAGTAAGCTTACCACTGAAGCTTTCTTT.